The next 19 T cell receptor beta chains were all read from a single sample in a study of shared clonotypes between healthy human individuals. Positive CCR7 selection of CD45RO-negative cells yielded the naive CD8 cells, and terminally differentiated effector memory CD45RA+ cells were excluded. Clones were read by immunoSEQ multiplex PCR, and TCRdb kept only the in-frame ones, dropping some. The data hold over 2 million clones, with just under 95% observed a single time. The source material was naive CD8+ T cells sorted from blood. These receptors were collected from a young man in good health.

On this clone: The same CDR3 arises from other DNA sequences in this sample as well. The chain is built from TRBV15 and TRBJ1-3, with D hard to call. The CDR3 extends over 15 amino acids. The germline gives CDR1 LNHNV, CDR2 YYDKDF (reference sequence). Trimming cost V 0 bases and J 2 bases, with 8 bases left between them. The CDR3 is CATSRDRGPGNTIYF. Written as DNA, the CDR3 is TGTGCCACCAGCAGAGATCGGGGTCCTGGAAACACCATATATTTT.

The chain links TRBV27 to TRBJ2-2; possible D gene TRBD1, 5 bases. V was cut by 5 bases and J by 6 bases, with 7 bases left in between. The germline gives CDR1 MNHEY, CDR2 SMNVEV (reference sequence). This CDR3 comprises 12 residues. CDR3 sequence (DNA): TGTGCCAGCAGTGCAGGGCCCGGGGAGCTGTTTTTT. The encoded protein is CASSAGPGELFF.

The chain combines TRBV11-2 with TRBJ2-1, with a possible D match to TRBD2 (6 bases). V lost 1 base to trimming and J lost 2 bases, with 12 bases between them. Germline V gives CDR1 SGHAT, CDR2 FQNNGV. This CDR3 has 16 amino acids. This chain's CDR3 is CASSLVGGQAYNEQFF. The CDR3 nucleotides are TGTGCCAGCAGCTTAGTCGGGGGTCAAGCCTACAATGAGCAGTTCTTC.

The V and J genes are TRBV11-3 and TRBJ2-3, with 7 positions matching TRBD1. The CDR3 is 15 amino acids. Losses at the gene ends were 5 bases for V and 0 bases for J; bases not matched to a gene: 5. The germline V gene has CDR1 SGHNT and CDR2 YENEEA. This CDR3 is CASSTGTASTDTQYF. The DNA of the CDR3 is TGTGCCAGCAGCACCGGGACAGCCAGCACAGATACGCAGTATTTT.

CDR3 nucleotides: TGTGCCATCAGTGCCGGGACAGGTTATAGCAATCAGCCCCAGCATTTT. Translating gives CAISAGTGYSNQPQHF. The rearrangement links TRBV10-3 to TRBJ1-5; 8 bases are a match to TRBD1. This CDR3 has 16 residues. V lost 4 bases to trimming and J lost 0 bases; unmatched junction nucleotides: 5. From germline, CDR1 is ENHRY and CDR2 SYGVKD.

The chain recombines TRBV27 with TRBJ1-1; 7 bases align to TRBD1. The CDR3 is made up of 14 amino acids. Germline CDR1 reads MNHEY; CDR2 reads SMNVEV (reference sequence). V lost 8 bases and J lost 1; bases outside the gene matches: 7. CDR3 residues: CASYNRGENTEAFF. For the CDR3, the DNA is TGTGCCAGCTATAACAGGGGTGAGAACACTGAAGCTTTCTTT.

This clone was seen a single time. The rearrangement links TRBV29-1 to TRBJ1-1; 10 bases are a match to TRBD1. Germline-derived CDR1 and CDR2 are SQVTM and ANQGSEA. Trimming cost V 7 bases and J 5 bases; bases outside gene matches: 4. The CDR3 extends over 12 amino acids. The CDR3 reads CSGTGGSTEAFF. CDR3 DNA sequence: TGCAGCGGGACAGGGGGGTCGACTGAAGCTTTCTTT.

This clone was recorded once. V gene TRBV7-9 combines with J gene TRBJ2-1; 14 bases are a match to TRBD2. The CDR3 consists of 17 residues. CDR1 and CDR2 from the germline V gene are SEHNR and FQNEAQ (reference sequence). V lost 3 bases and J lost 4; bases outside the gene matches: 5. Here the CDR3 DNA reads TGTGCCAGCAGCTTGGGGACTAGCGGGAGTACGTACAATGAGCAGTTCTTC. Translated, it gives CASSLGTSGSTYNEQFF.

V is TRBV14 and J is TRBJ2-3, with TRBD1 matching 7 bases. V was clipped by 4 bases and J by 4 bases; unmatched bases: 8. Looked up from germline, CDR1 is SGHDN and CDR2 is FVKESK. This CDR3 comprises 15 residues. CDR3 protein: CASSPRQGVADTQYF. In DNA form, the CDR3 reads TGTGCCAGCAGCCCCCGACAGGGAGTGGCAGATACGCAGTATTTT.

The V call is TRBV7-9, the J call TRBJ2-7; tentative D call: TRBD2 (6 bases). V was cut by 5 bases and J by 11 bases, with 16 bases left in between. The CDR3 is made up of 12 amino acids. From germline, CDR1 is SEHNR and CDR2 FQNEAQ (reference sequence). Here the CDR3 reads CASSPDSGEEYF. CDR3 coding DNA: TGTGCCAGCAGCCCGGATAGTGGGGAGGAGTACTTC.

Only one count was recorded for this clone. The gene calls are TRBV5-4 and TRBJ1-3, with D unresolved. The CDR3 sequence is 14 residues long. Germline CDR1 SGHNT, CDR2 YYREEE (reference sequence). V lost 4 bases and J 2 bases, leaving 10 bases between the germline ends. The CDR3 is CASSPEDPGNTIYF. CDR3 coding DNA: TGTGCCAGCAGCCCCGAGGACCCTGGAAACACCATATATTTT.

The CDR3 nucleotides are TGTGCCAGCAGCTTAATGGGACAAAACTCCTACGAGCAGTACTTC. Protein product: CASSLMGQNSYEQYF. The chain uses TRBV7-6 and TRBJ2-7; D is perhaps TRBD1 (6 bases). This CDR3 spans 15 amino acids. V was clipped by 2 bases and J by 0 bases, with 11 bases between them. Per the germline V gene, CDR1 is SGHVS and CDR2 is FNYEAQ.

This clone was detected only once. The chain carries TRBV27 and TRBJ2-7, with no clear D. V shed 6 bases and J shed 1 base, with 13 bases lying between them. The CDR3 totals 14 residues. Looked up from germline, CDR1 is MNHEY and CDR2 is SMNVEV (reference sequence). The CDR3 DNA reads TGTGCCAGCAGGCTTTTGAGTAGTTCCTACGAGCAGTACTTC. Its translation: CASRLLSSSYEQYF.

CDR3 in amino acids: CASSLGTGTGAYEQYF. In DNA, the CDR3 is TGTGCCAGCAGTTTAGGGACCGGGACAGGGGCCTACGAGCAGTACTTC. This chain uses TRBV27 with TRBJ2-7; TRBD1 agrees at 10 bases. The CDR3 has 16 amino acids. V shed 2 bases, J shed 2 bases, and the junction held 6 bases outside the gene matches. Germline lookup yields CDR1 MNHEY and CDR2 SMNVEV (reference sequence).

The rearrangement joins TRBV5-5 to TRBJ2-7; TRBD1 matches at 9 bases. The germline V gene has CDR1 SGHKS and CDR2 YYEKEE (reference sequence). V shed 4 bases, J shed 4 bases, and the junction held 6 bases outside the gene matches. The CDR3 loop spans 14 amino acids. CDR3 DNA sequence: TGTGCCAGCAGCGAGACAGGGGGTTTTTACGAGCAGTACTTC. It encodes CASSETGGFYEQYF.

The chain uses TRBV28 and TRBJ1-1; 10 bases map to TRBD1. V trimming: 5 bases; J trimming: 4 bases; junction bases outside the gene matches: 10. CDR3 length: 16 amino acids. CDR1 MDHEN and CDR2 SYDVKM come from the germline V gene. Here the CDR3 reads CASSSPTGGDGTEAFF. In DNA form, the CDR3 reads TGTGCCAGCAGTAGCCCGACAGGGGGCGACGGCACTGAAGCTTTCTTT.

Regarding this clone: At the DNA level, this CDR3 is encoded by other sequences in the same sample as well. The V gene is TRBV28, the J gene TRBJ2-1; D might be TRBD2 (5 bases). The CDR3 contains 15 residues. Germline V gene lookup returns CDR1 MDHEN and CDR2 SYDVKM. V lost 2 bases, J lost 0 bases, and 8 bases lay in between. The CDR3: CASSLSGSSYNEQFF. DNA of the CDR3: TGTGCCAGCAGTTTAAGTGGGAGCTCCTACAATGAGCAGTTCTTC.

The V gene is TRBV6-6, the J gene TRBJ2-1; D is perhaps TRBD2 (6 bases). This CDR3 is 14 amino acids long. The V end lost 6 bases, the J end lost 2 bases, and 11 bases lay between the germline ends. Germline lookup yields CDR1 MNHNY and CDR2 SVGAGI (reference sequence). The CDR3, as DNA: TGTGCCAGCAGCCTCGGGGGAGCCTACAATGAGCAGTTCTTC. Its translation is CASSLGGAYNEQFF.

This chain uses TRBV19 with TRBJ2-5, with D hard to call. The DNA end is a closer match to TRBJ2-7, so the J assignment may be wrong. Germline-derived CDR1 and CDR2 are LNHDA and SQIVND (reference sequence). This CDR3 spans 15 amino acids. The CDR3 nucleotides are TGTGCCAGTAGTATGTTTCCAGGACCAGCCTACGAGCAGTACTTC. This gives the protein CASSMFPGPAYEQYF.